The 26 T cell receptor beta chains in this list originate from one sample, sequenced in a study of PD-L1 blockade in urothelial cancer. Libraries were prepared by immunoSEQ multiplex PCR; TCRdb keeps only in-frame clonotypes and omits some of them. The sample yields 25,000 to 30,000 clones, around 86% seen once. The sequencing used PBMCs, collected around atezolizumab (anti-PD-L1) treatment. These receptors all come from a man aged 50-60 years with urothelial cancer.

J is TRBJ2-7 and V is TRBV28; 7 bases match TRBD2. CDR3 size: 15 residues. From germline, CDR1 is MDHEN and CDR2 SYDVKM. The V and J ends lost 2 bases and 0 bases, in that order; junction bases with no gene match: 4. The CDR3 nucleotides are TGTGCCAGCAGTTTAGGACTAGTTGGCTCCTACGAGCAGTACTTC. Its translation: CASSLGLVGSYEQYF.

This rearrangement joins TRBV4-3 to TRBJ2-7; TRBD2 is a possible D gene (6 bases). Trimming removed 1 base at V and 6 bases at J, with 13 bases between. Germline V CDR1 and CDR2: LGHNA, YSLEER. This CDR3 has 14 amino acids. In DNA form, the CDR3 reads TGCGCCAGCAGCCAAGTAGGGAGGTCTCCCGAGCAGTACTTC. Its translation is CASSQVGRSPEQYF.

The rearrangement uses TRBV4-1 and TRBJ2-3, with D maybe TRBD2 (6 bases). Germline-derived CDR1 and CDR2 are MGHRA and YSYEKL. This CDR3 is built from 15 residues. V was cut by 1 base and J by 0 bases, with 8 bases left in between. CDR3 nucleotide sequence: TGCGCCAGCAGCCAAGCGACTAGAAGCACAGATACGCAGTATTTT. Its translation is CASSQATRSTDTQYF.

The chain has TRBV19 and TRBJ2-5; a possible D gene is TRBD2 (5 bases). The CDR3 length is 17 residues. With 2 bases removed from V and 4 bases from J, the gap between germline ends came to 20 bases. Germline CDR1 is LNHDA and CDR2 is SQIVND (reference sequence). This chain's CDR3 is CASSIPALTGLAETQYF. As DNA, the CDR3 is TGTGCCAGTAGTATACCGGCGCTGACGGGGTTGGCAGAGACCCAGTACTTC.

The chain recombines TRBV19 with TRBJ1-2, with 7 bases identical to TRBD1. The CDR3 extends over 14 amino acids. The germline CDR1 and CDR2 sequences are LNHDA and SQIVND (reference sequence). V lost 10 bases, J lost 4 bases, and 12 bases stayed unmatched. The CDR3: CATKPTGSGYGYTF. The CDR3 bases are TGTGCCACCAAACCGACAGGGTCGGGCTATGGCTACACCTTC.

This clone was detected a few times. The chain recombines TRBV28 with TRBJ2-1, with 7 bases aligning to TRBD2. V shed 3 bases and J 1 base; nucleotides not matched to a gene: 3. Looked up from germline, CDR1 is MDHEN and CDR2 is SYDVKM. This CDR3 has 15 amino acids. This CDR3 reads CASSFSAGSYNEQFF. DNA of the CDR3: TGTGCCAGCAGTTTTTCAGCGGGATCCTACAATGAGCAGTTCTTC.

V and J are TRBV6-5 and TRBJ2-7; D possibly corresponds to TRBD1 (6 bases). The V gene lost 6 bases and the J gene lost 0 bases, with 9 bases spanning the gap. The CDR3 covers 13 residues. Germline V gene sequence: CDR1 MNHEY, CDR2 SVGAGI. DNA for the CDR3: TGTGCCAGCAGCAGGGACAACTCCTACGAGCAGTACTTC. Protein sequence: CASSRDNSYEQYF.

The rearrangement joins TRBV5-5 to TRBJ1-1; D possibly corresponds to TRBD1 (5 bases). This CDR3 has 15 residues. Germline loops: CDR1 SGHKS, CDR2 YYEKEE (reference sequence). Trimming removed 0 bases at V and 3 bases at J, with 12 bases between. CDR3 in DNA: TGTGCCAGCAGCTTGGTGGGGCAATGGGACACTGAAGCTTTCTTT. Its translation is CASSLVGQWDTEAFF.

V is TRBV10-3 and J is TRBJ2-5; D is possibly TRBD2 (6 bases). Trimming removed 6 bases at V and 1 base at J, with 15 bases between. Germline V gives CDR1 ENHRY, CDR2 SYGVKD. The CDR3 has 15 amino acids. CDR3 nucleotides: TGTGCCATCAGCCGGGACTCACTTCCCCAAGAGACCCAGTACTTC. This encodes CAISRDSLPQETQYF.

In DNA, the CDR3 is TGCGCCAGCAGCTTAAGAATGGCCTGGGAGACCCAGTACTTC. Encoded protein: CASSLRMAWETQYF. J is TRBJ2-5 and V is TRBV5-1; D gene uncertain. Per germline, CDR1 SGHRS and CDR2 YFSETQ. The CDR3 loop spans 14 amino acids. V lost 2 bases and J lost 5, with 13 bases in between. Looking up the rest from reference TRBV5-1 and TRBJ2-5 gives the full variable domain: KAGVTQTPRYLIKTRGQQVTLSCSPISGHRSVSWYQQTPGQGLQFLFEYFSETQRNKGNFPGRFSGRQFSNSRSEMNVSTLELGDSALYLCASSLRMAWETQYFGPGTRLLVL.

This sequence joins TRBV7-9 and TRBJ1-1; D is perhaps TRBD1 (6 bases). The CDR3 sequence is 15 residues long. The V gene's germline CDR1 is SEHNR and CDR2 FQNEAQ (reference sequence). V lost 2 bases to trimming and J lost 7 bases, with 17 bases between them. The CDR3 is CASSLYLSGEIEAFF. CDR3 bases: TGTGCCAGCAGCTTATATTTATCAGGGGAGATTGAAGCTTTCTTT.

This chain connects TRBV11-3 to TRBJ2-5, with unresolved D. V dropped 5 bases and J dropped 0 bases, with 13 bases sitting between them. This CDR3 region has 15 residues. Germline V gene sequence: CDR1 SGHNT, CDR2 YENEEA. The CDR3 here is CASSPGLRDQETQYF. For the CDR3, the DNA is TGTGCCAGCAGCCCCGGGTTACGGGACCAAGAGACCCAGTACTTC.

The chain carries TRBV9 and TRBJ2-1; D is perhaps TRBD2 (6 bases). Germline V gives CDR1 SGDLS, CDR2 YYNGEE. The CDR3 length is 12 residues. The V gene lost 5 bases and the J gene lost 6 bases, with 9 bases spanning the gap. This chain's CDR3 is CASRDSGNEQFF. The CDR3 bases are TGTGCCAGCAGGGATAGCGGCAATGAGCAGTTCTTC.

This clone was counted a few times. V gene TRBV10-1 combines with J gene TRBJ1-6; TRBD1 matches 7 bases. CDR3 length equals 15 residues. V lost 0 bases and J lost 9; bases outside the gene matches: 5. The germline gives CDR1 WNHNN, CDR2 SYGVQD (reference sequence). The CDR3 bases are TGCGCCAGCAGTGAGTCGGCAGGGGGTGGTTCACCCCTCCACTTT. Translating gives CASSESAGGGSPLHF.

The chain couples TRBV30 to TRBJ2-2; D not resolved. Trimming cost V 3 bases and J 6 bases, with 11 bases left between them. The CDR3 is 13 amino acids. Germline values: CDR1 GTSNPN, CDR2 SVGIG (reference sequence). In DNA, the CDR3 is TGTGCCTGGAGCGCCTCTACTGCCGGGGAGCTGTTTTTT. Translating gives CAWSASTAGELFF.

This clone has only one observation. The chain employs TRBV7-8 and TRBJ1-1, with a weak D call TRBD1 (6 bases). Trimming shortened V by 0 bases and J by 6 bases, and 8 bases separated the two germline ends. Germline assignment: CDR1 SGHVS and CDR2 FQNEAQ. The CDR3 has 13 residues. The CDR3 DNA is TGTGCCAGCAGCTTAGCAACAGGGTCTGAAGCTTTCTTT. It encodes CASSLATGSEAFF.

This chain connects TRBV11-2 to TRBJ1-1; D gene unclear. Trimming shortened V by 2 bases and J by 7 bases, and 14 bases separated the two germline ends. The CDR3 sequence is 14 residues long. Germline lookup yields CDR1 SGHAT and CDR2 FQNNGV. CDR3 in amino acids: CASSLTVFGVEAFF. The CDR3 DNA follows: TGTGCCAGCAGCTTAACAGTCTTCGGGGTTGAAGCTTTCTTT.

V gene TRBV19 combines with J gene TRBJ1-5; TRBD1 matches at 7 bases. The CDR3 sequence is 16 residues long. Germline CDR1 and CDR2: LNHDA and SQIVND (reference sequence). The V gene end was trimmed by 3 bases and the J gene end by 3 bases; junction bases not matched to a gene: 8. CDR3: CASSIIGRGVNQPQHF. The CDR3 DNA reads as TGTGCCAGTAGTATTATCGGCAGGGGGGTCAATCAGCCCCAGCATTTT.

The V gene is TRBV18, the J gene TRBJ2-5, with 11 positions matching TRBD2. CDR3 length: 15 amino acids. Germline V gene data show CDR1 as KGHSH and CDR2 as LQKENI. Trimming took 6 bases from V and 5 from J; bases not matched to a gene: 8. The CDR3 DNA is TGTGCCAGCTCTATGGGACTAGCGGACAGCGAGACCCAGTACTTC. Residues: CASSMGLADSETQYF.

The chain couples TRBV19 to TRBJ2-1, with 9 bases identical to TRBD1. This CDR3 is built from 14 residues. Germline CDR1 reads LNHDA; CDR2 reads SQIVND (reference sequence). After removal of 3 bases from V and 9 bases from J, the junction contained 6 bases not matched to a gene. The CDR3 is CASSMVAGQGEQFF. Written as DNA, the CDR3 is TGTGCCAGTAGTATGGTTGCGGGACAGGGTGAGCAGTTCTTC.

Turning to this clone: The junction departs from the called germline gene at one end, perhaps through a read error. The CDR3 DNA follows: TGTGCCAGCAGGACAGGGTACAGTGAGCAGTTCTTC. Protein: CASRTGYSEQFF. The chain employs TRBV27 and TRBJ2-1; 7 bases are shared with TRBD1. CDR3 length: 12 amino acids. CDR1 is MNHEY and CDR2 is SMNVEV in the germline V gene (reference sequence).

This rearrangement joins TRBV14 to TRBJ1-3; D not resolved. Trimming took 1 base from V and 4 from J, leaving 14 bases between them. The CDR3 is 16 amino acids. Germline loops: CDR1 SGHDN, CDR2 FVKESK. CDR3 amino acids: CASSQGWASPGNTIYF. Here the CDR3 DNA reads TGTGCCAGCAGCCAAGGTTGGGCTTCTCCGGGAAACACCATATATTTT. Full variable domain (rest looked up from reference TRBV14 and TRBJ1-3): EAGVTQFPSHSVIEKGQTVTLRCDPISGHDNLYWYRRVMGKEIKFLLHFVKESKQDESGMPNNRFLAERTGGTYSTLKVQPAELEDSGVYFCASSQGWASPGNTIYFGEGSWLTVV.

The V call is TRBV10-3, the J call TRBJ2-1, with D tentatively TRBD1 (6 bases). The CDR3 runs 14 residues. V dropped 4 bases and J dropped 6 bases, with 13 bases sitting between them. Per germline, CDR1 ENHRY and CDR2 SYGVKD. This CDR3 is CAISAQGRPNEQFF. Here the CDR3 DNA reads TGTGCCATCAGTGCGCAGGGGCGGCCCAATGAGCAGTTCTTC.

The chain links TRBV7-3 to TRBJ2-1; the D is unclear. CDR1 and CDR2 from the germline V gene are SGHTA and FQGTGA. The CDR3 length is 16 residues. Trimming took off 1 base at V and 0 bases at J, with 10 bases between the two ends. The CDR3 DNA is TGTGCCAGCAGCTTAATGTCGGGTAGCTCCTACAATGAGCAGTTCTTC. Encoded protein: CASSLMSGSSYNEQFF.

The chain uses TRBV6-4 and TRBJ2-7; perhaps TRBD2 as D (5 bases). The CDR3 sequence is 12 residues long. Germline CDR1 reads MRHNA; CDR2 reads SNTAGT. V shed 2 bases and J shed 6 bases, with 8 bases lying between them. The CDR3 loop is CASSDEGSEQYF. The DNA for the CDR3 is TGTGCCAGCAGTGACGAGGGTTCCGAGCAGTACTTC.

The V gene is TRBV6-5, the J gene TRBJ1-1; the match to TRBD1 covers 7 bases. With V trimmed by 6 bases and J by 6 bases, 16 bases remained unmatched. CDR3 length: 16 residues. Germline loops: CDR1 MNHEY, CDR2 SVGAGI. Here the CDR3 DNA reads TGTGCCAGCAGATACACAGGGGCCGCACAAGGCGCTGAAGCTTTCTTT. As protein: CASRYTGAAQGAEAFF.